This TCR beta chain was identified during a study of PD-1 blockade in classical Hodgkin lymphoma. Concerning this clone: No antigen is known for it.

The CDR3 length is 14 residues. Germline CDR1 and CDR2: SGHTA and FQGTGA. Between the trimmed V and J ends, which lost 4 bases and 5 bases, there was a span of 12 bases. Time point given: cycle 4 day 1 (C4D1), after about 6 weeks of nivolumab. Relapse was seen in all patients after autologous stem cell transplantation, and brentuximab vedotin exposure was variable. The assay was immunoSEQ multiplex PCR, and TCRdb's table has in-frame clones only and misses some. The table lists roughly 50,000 clones, about nine tenths of them singletons, with around 6.5% in the top ten. Findings of the study overall: With CD4+ cells, TCR diversity rose significantly by C4D1, but not with CD8+ cells.

The genes are TRBV7-3 and TRBJ2-1, with D hard to call. This TCR came from a human donor with classical Hodgkin lymphoma. The specimen comprised peripheral blood mononuclear cells (PBMCs), sampled before the fourth cycle of nivolumab. The CDR3 coding sequence is TGTGCCAGCAGCTCCGACATACTTGACAATGAGCAGTTCTTC. It codes for CASSSDILDNEQFF.